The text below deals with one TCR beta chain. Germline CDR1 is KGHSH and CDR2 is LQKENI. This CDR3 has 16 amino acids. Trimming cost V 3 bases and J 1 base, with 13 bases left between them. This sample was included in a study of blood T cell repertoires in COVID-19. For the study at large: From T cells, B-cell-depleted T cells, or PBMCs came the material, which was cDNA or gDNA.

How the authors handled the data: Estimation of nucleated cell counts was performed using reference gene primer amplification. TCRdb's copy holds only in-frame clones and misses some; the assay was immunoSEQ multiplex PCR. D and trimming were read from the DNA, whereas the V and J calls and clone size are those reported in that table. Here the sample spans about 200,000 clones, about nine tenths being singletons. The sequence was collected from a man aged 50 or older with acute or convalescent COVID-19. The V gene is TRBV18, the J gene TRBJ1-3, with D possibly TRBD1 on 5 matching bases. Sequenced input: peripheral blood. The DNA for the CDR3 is TGTGCCAGCTCACCGAGACAGCCCTCTTCTGGAAACACCATATATTTT. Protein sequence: CASSPRQPSSGNTIYF. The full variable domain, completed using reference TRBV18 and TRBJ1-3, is NAGVMQNPRHLVRRRGQEARLRCSPMKGHSHVYWYRQLPEEGLKFMVYLQKENIIDESGMPKERFSAEFPKEGPSILRIQQVVRGDSAAYFCASSPRQPSSGNTIYFGEGSWLTVV.